The 12 T cell receptor beta chains below come from one sample, sequenced in a study of blood T cell repertoires in COVID-19. Assay used: immunoSEQ multiplex PCR; TCRdb lists only in-frame clones, some missing. The sample yields around 200,000 clones, around four fifths seen once. Material: peripheral blood. The receptors were gathered from a man aged 30-40 years with active or convalescent COVID-19.

J is TRBJ2-7 and V is TRBV30, with 9 bases fitting TRBD1. The CDR3 totals 15 residues. Trimming removed 3 bases from V and 5 bases from J; junction bases left unmatched: 11. Germline V gives CDR1 GTSNPN, CDR2 SVGIG (reference sequence). The CDR3 reads CAWSLRDRDSNEQYF. DNA of the CDR3: TGTGCCTGGAGCCTCCGGGACAGGGACAGTAACGAGCAGTACTTC.

The J gene is TRBJ1-2, the V gene TRBV30; D is possibly TRBD1 (5 bases). Germline assignment: CDR1 GTSNPN and CDR2 SVGIG (reference sequence). CDR3 size: 15 residues. Trimming removed 7 bases at V and 5 bases at J, with 23 bases between. The DNA of the CDR3 is TGTGCCTTATTTTTGCCAGGGCTATTCCCGTATGGCTACACCTTC. Translated, it gives CALFLPGLFPYGYTF. Drawing the rest from reference TRBV30 and TRBJ1-2, the complete variable domain is SQTIHQWPATLVQPVGSPLSLECTVEGTSNPNLYWYRQAAGRGLQLLFYSVGIGQISSEVPQNLSASRPQDRQFILSSKKLLLSDSGFYLCALFLPGLFPYGYTFGSGTRLTVV.

The CDR3 loop reads CASSLYGSYEQYV. CDR3 bases: TGTGCCAGCAGTTTGTACGGGTCCTACGAGCAGTACGTC. The chain links TRBV27 to TRBJ2-7; D call uncertain. V shed 3 bases and J shed 1 base, with 7 bases lying between them. Germline CDR1 and CDR2: MNHEY and SMNVEV (reference sequence). The CDR3 runs 13 residues.

The rearrangement links TRBV6-5 to TRBJ2-3, with 8 bases lining up with TRBD1. The germline V gene has CDR1 MNHEY and CDR2 SVGAGI. This CDR3 contains 15 residues. Germline trimming cut 11 bases from V and 0 bases from J; bases unmatched to any gene: 10. This chain's CDR3 is CASCRDRRSTDTQYF. CDR3 coding DNA: TGTGCCTCCTGTAGGGACAGGAGAAGCACAGATACGCAGTATTTT.

V gene TRBV27 combines with J gene TRBJ1-2; D unclear. This CDR3 has 15 residues. Looked up from germline, CDR1 is MNHEY and CDR2 is SMNVEV (reference sequence). Between the trimmed V and J ends, which lost 0 bases and 4 bases, there was a span of 12 bases. In DNA form, the CDR3 reads TGTGCCAGCAGTTTATCGTTCCCAGGCTTCTATGGCTACACCTTC. Residues: CASSLSFPGFYGYTF.

This clone has only one observation. The chain employs TRBV5-8 and TRBJ2-2; 7 nucleotides match TRBD1. The CDR3 totals 15 residues. With V trimmed by 4 bases and J by 0 bases, 3 bases remained unmatched. Germline CDR1 is SGHTS and CDR2 is YDEGEE. CDR3 sequence: CASSPGTANTGELFF. In DNA, the CDR3 is TGTGCCAGCAGCCCCGGGACAGCGAACACCGGGGAGCTGTTTTTT.

The CDR3 protein is CASSSFRTGAGELFF. The CDR3, as DNA: TGTGCCAGCAGCTCGTTCAGAACAGGGGCCGGGGAGCTGTTTTTT. V and J are TRBV7-9 and TRBJ2-2, with 7 bases matching TRBD1. The germline V gene has CDR1 SEHNR and CDR2 FQNEAQ (reference sequence). The junction had 8 bases not matched to a gene; V was cut back by 4 bases and J by 6 bases. CDR3 length: 15 amino acids.

V is TRBV2 and J is TRBJ1-3, with D hard to call. V was shortened by 5 bases and J by 0 bases, with 8 bases between the two germline ends. CDR3 length: 14 residues. Germline lookup yields CDR1 SNHLY and CDR2 FYNNEI. Written as DNA, the CDR3 is TGTGCCAGCAGTCCGCGCTACTCTGGAAACACCATATATTTT. Translating it yields CASSPRYSGNTIYF.

With regard to this clone: Other DNA sequences in this specimen translate into the identical CDR3. The chain is built from TRBV5-4 and TRBJ2-2; the D gene is possibly TRBD1 (5 bases). V lost 2 bases, J lost 1 base, and 6 bases lay in between. The CDR3 has 14 amino acids. Germline loops: CDR1 SGHNT, CDR2 YYREEE (reference sequence). Here the CDR3 reads CASSLGQNTGELFF. For the CDR3, the DNA is TGTGCCAGCAGCTTAGGACAGAACACCGGGGAGCTGTTTTTT.

The CDR3 sequence is CASSGLAGAKNIQYF. The CDR3 region has the DNA TGTGCCAGTAGTGGACTAGCGGGAGCCAAAAACATTCAGTACTTC. The chain joins TRBV19 to TRBJ2-4; 11 bases fit TRBD2. V dropped 5 bases and J dropped 0; count of bases not matched to a gene: 0. Germline assignment: CDR1 LNHDA and CDR2 SQIVND (reference sequence). There are 15 residues in the CDR3.

This chain joins TRBV19 and TRBJ1-3, with D hard to call. Germline V gene lookup returns CDR1 LNHDA and CDR2 SQIVND (reference sequence). V gave up 3 bases and J gave up 4 bases, with 10 bases separating them. CDR3 length equals 14 residues. DNA of the CDR3: TGTGCCAGTAGTATCCAGGCTGGCGGAAACACCATATATTTT. Amino acids: CASSIQAGGNTIYF.

CDR3 sequence reads: CASSSPGSGRHEQFF. DNA of the CDR3: TGTGCCAGCAGCTCCCCGGGTAGCGGGAGACATGAGCAGTTCTTC. The chain has TRBV7-9 and TRBJ2-1, with 9 positions matching TRBD2. Germline V gene sequence: CDR1 SEHNR, CDR2 FQNEAQ (reference sequence). This CDR3 comprises 15 residues. The J segment lost 8 bases and the V segment lost 4 bases, leaving 9 bases of the junction unmatched. The entire variable domain, with the rest obtained from reference TRBV7-9 and TRBJ2-1, is as follows: DTGVSQNPRHKITKRGQNVTFRCDPISEHNRLYWYRQTLGQGPEFLTYFQNEAQLEKSRLLSDRFSAERPKGSFSTLEIQRTEQGDSAMYLCASSSPGSGRHEQFFGPGTRLTVL.